This entry is about one TCR beta chain. The entry originates in a study of control samples from healthy donors and cancer patients. The germline V gene encodes CDR1 KGHDR and CDR2 SFDVKD. V dropped 0 bases and J dropped 6 bases, with 14 bases sitting between them. The CDR3 has 15 amino acids. TCRdb's copy holds only in-frame clones and misses some; the assay was immunoSEQ multiplex PCR. The sample records around 71,000 clones, 87% being singletons. Source material: PBMCs. The genes are TRBV24-1 and TRBJ2-7; maybe TRBD2 (7 bases). This receptor was taken from a woman aged 50 to 60 with head and neck cancer. Here the CDR3 DNA reads TGTGCCACCAGTGATTTGAGAGCAGGGGAGGGCGAGCAGTACTTC. This encodes CATSDLRAGEGEQYF.